These T cell receptor beta chains were read from a single sample in a study of CD8 T cells in Susac syndrome. TCRdb fed the immunoSEQ multiplex PCR reads into MiXCR, producing one record per CDR3 protein. The table has 150,000 or so distinct CDR3 sequences, over 85% seen once. The source material was CD4+ T cells from PBMCs. The receptors stem from a human donor in good health. Each CDR3 is given with its conserved first and last residue. Fields, in order: D gene, CDR3 length, V gene, clone size, J gene, CDR3 DNA, CDR3 protein. The D gene is left open where the match is weak. Clone size is shown for a subset of rows, as once, few, many or a class of expanded clone.

d_gene: TRBD1
len: 16
v_gene: TRBV5-1
abundance: NA
j_gene: TRBJ2-7
CDR3nt: TGCGCCAGCAGCGTGACCTCCGGGACAGTTAACCACGAGCAGTACTTC
CDR3aa: CASSVTSGTVNHEQYF

d_gene: NA
len: 15
v_gene: TRBV2
abundance: NA
j_gene: TRBJ2-3
CDR3nt: TGTGCCAGCAACCTTGGGACACAAAGCACAGATACGCAGTATTTT
CDR3aa: CASNLGTQSTDTQYF

d_gene: NA
len: 18
v_gene: TRBV5-1
abundance: NA
j_gene: TRBJ2-5
CDR3nt: TGCGCCAGCAGCCCACTCTCTTGGGAGACACCCTTCCAAGAGACCCAGTACTTC
CDR3aa: CASSPLSWETPFQETQYF

d_gene: NA
len: 13
v_gene: TRBV11-1
abundance: NA
j_gene: TRBJ1-1
CDR3nt: TGTGCCAGCAGCTCTTCGGGGAACACTGAAGCTTTCTTT
CDR3aa: CASSSSGNTEAFF

d_gene: TRBD1
len: 15
v_gene: TRBV6-6
abundance: NA
j_gene: TRBJ1-1
CDR3nt: TGTGCCAGCAGTTCGTCCGGGACAGACAACACTGAAGCTTTCTTT
CDR3aa: CASSSSGTDNTEAFF

d_gene: NA
len: 15
v_gene: TRBV19
abundance: NA
j_gene: TRBJ2-1
CDR3nt: TGTGCCAGTAAGCCGGACATGAGCTCCTACAATGAGCAGTTCTTC
CDR3aa: CASKPDMSSYNEQFF

d_gene: TRBD1
len: 17
v_gene: TRBV20-1
abundance: NA
j_gene: TRBJ2-2
CDR3nt: TGCAGTGCCACTTCAGGCCAGGGGGCCCTAGAGGGCGGGGAGCTGTTTTTT
CDR3aa: CSATSGQGALEGGELFF

d_gene: NA
len: 13
v_gene: TRBV27
abundance: NA
j_gene: TRBJ2-7
CDR3nt: TGTGCCAGCACGACCTCATCCTCCTACGAGCAGTACTTC
CDR3aa: CASTTSSSYEQYF

d_gene: TRBD2
len: 16
v_gene: TRBV4-2
abundance: NA
j_gene: TRBJ2-5
CDR3nt: TGTGCCAGCAGCCCTACTGGCGGGGGGGCCGAAGAGACCCAGTACTTC
CDR3aa: CASSPTGGGAEETQYF

d_gene: NA
len: 14
v_gene: TRBV7-2
abundance: NA
j_gene: TRBJ1-1
CDR3nt: TGTGCCAGCAGCCCACAGGGCGGGAAGACTGAAGCTTTCTTT
CDR3aa: CASSPQGGKTEAFF

d_gene: NA
len: 15
v_gene: TRBV20-1
abundance: NA
j_gene: TRBJ2-5
CDR3nt: TGCAGTGCTAGATTAAGCGCCCGGGGCGCAGAGACCCAGTACTTC
CDR3aa: CSARLSARGAETQYF

d_gene: NA
len: 14
v_gene: TRBV10-3
abundance: NA
j_gene: TRBJ1-1
CDR3nt: TGTGCCATCAGTGAGTGGAGGGGAGACAGGGAAGCTTTCTTT
CDR3aa: CAISEWRGDREAFF

d_gene: TRBD2
len: 15
v_gene: TRBV20-1
abundance: once
j_gene: TRBJ2-3
CDR3nt: TGCAGTGCCAACCCCTTAGCGGGGGGGGTGGATACGCAGTATTTT
CDR3aa: CSANPLAGGVDTQYF

d_gene: TRBD1
len: 14
v_gene: TRBV4-2
abundance: NA
j_gene: TRBJ1-5
CDR3nt: TGTGCCAGCAGCCAGGAGACAGGGTCTCAGCCCCAGCATTTT
CDR3aa: CASSQETGSQPQHF

d_gene: TRBD1
len: 16
v_gene: TRBV20-1
abundance: NA
j_gene: TRBJ1-5
CDR3nt: TGCAGTGCTAGGCGGACAGGGAAGGTTGGCAATCAGCCCCAGCATTTT
CDR3aa: CSARRTGKVGNQPQHF

d_gene: NA
len: 13
v_gene: TRBV7-9
abundance: NA
j_gene: TRBJ1-2
CDR3nt: TGTGCCAGCAGCCACGGGGCGGCGGGAGGCTACACCTTC
CDR3aa: CASSHGAAGGYTF

d_gene: NA
len: 12
v_gene: TRBV10-3
abundance: NA
j_gene: TRBJ1-1
CDR3nt: TGTGCCATCAGTGCCGACCGCACTGAAGCTTTCTTT
CDR3aa: CAISADRTEAFF

d_gene: NA
len: 15
v_gene: TRBV19
abundance: NA
j_gene: TRBJ1-1
CDR3nt: TGTGCCAGTAGTATCCTCCCTGGCCTGAACACTGAAGCTTTCTTT
CDR3aa: CASSILPGLNTEAFF

d_gene: NA
len: 12
v_gene: TRBV6-1
abundance: NA
j_gene: TRBJ2-7
CDR3nt: TGTGCCTCTACGGGCAGTACCTACGAGCAGTACTTC
CDR3aa: CASTGSTYEQYF

d_gene: NA
len: 15
v_gene: TRBV3-1
abundance: once
j_gene: TRBJ2-1
CDR3nt: TGTGCCAGCAGCCAAGGGATATCGTCCTACAATGAGCAGTTCTTC
CDR3aa: CASSQGISSYNEQFF

d_gene: TRBD2
len: 14
v_gene: TRBV2
abundance: few
j_gene: TRBJ2-5
CDR3nt: TGTGCCAGCAGCCGGGGGGGCTACCAAGAGACCCAGTACTTC
CDR3aa: CASSRGGYQETQYF

d_gene: TRBD2
len: 17
v_gene: TRBV5-1
abundance: NA
j_gene: TRBJ2-3
CDR3nt: TGCGCCAGCAGCTTCCCCGGGACTAGCGGGGTTACAGATACGCAGTATTTT
CDR3aa: CASSFPGTSGVTDTQYF

d_gene: TRBD1
len: 17
v_gene: TRBV25-1
abundance: NA
j_gene: TRBJ2-5
CDR3nt: TGTGCCAGCAGTGCCGTCTCCGGGACAGGCCCCGATGGGACCCAGTACTTC
CDR3aa: CASSAVSGTGPDGTQYF